This T cell receptor (beta chain) was recovered during a study of blood T cell repertoires in COVID-19. Whole-study context: The study drew acute and convalescent COVID-19 samples from the United States, Italy and Spain. Sample material is recorded as cDNA or gDNA derived from T cells, B-cell-depleted T cells, or PBMCs.

Germline values: CDR1 SGHRS, CDR2 YFSETQ. The CDR3 spans 14 residues. With 0 bases removed from V and 0 bases from J, the gap between germline ends came to 6 bases. Methods used by the authors: Cell counts per sample came from amplifying reference gene primers. Sequencing was performed with immunoSEQ multiplex PCR; in TCRdb, only in-frame clones are kept and a portion is missing. V and J calls and clone size are as listed in that table; D and trimming were resolved from the DNA. The sample has about 150,000 clones, 80% to 85% seen once; the top ten hold over 7.5%. This chain connects TRBV5-1 to TRBJ1-1; D not resolved. Specimen: peripheral blood. The TCR sequence derives from a woman aged 55 to 70 with active or convalescent COVID-19. CDR3 sequence reads: CASSLGGVNTEAFF. The CDR3 DNA reads TGCGCCAGCAGCTTGGGAGGAGTGAACACTGAAGCTTTCTTT. Filled out from reference TRBV5-1 and TRBJ1-1, the complete variable domain reads KAGVTQTPRYLIKTRGQQVTLSCSPISGHRSVSWYQQTPGQGLQFLFEYFSETQRNKGNFPGRFSGRQFSNSRSEMNVSTLELGDSALYLCASSLGGVNTEAFFGQGTRLTVV.